This is a list of T cell receptor beta chains from one sample in a study of naive and memory T cell subsets. TCRdb fed the UMI-ligation and nested PCR reads into MiXCR, producing one record per CDR3 protein. The table records roughly 150,000 distinct CDR3 sequences, approximately 21% of them present only once. The sequenced material came from naive CD8+ T cells from blood. Receptors were obtained from a human donor in good health. Each CDR3 is given with its conserved first and last residue. The D gene is left open where the match is weak. The size field is filled for only some rows; it gives once, few, many or a size class.

D gene,J gene,clone size,V gene,CDR3 protein,CDR3 DNA
NA,TRBJ1-2,NA,TRBV10-2,CASSGLERINYGYTF,TGCGCCAGCAGTGGTCTAGAGAGGATTAACTATGGCTACACCTTC
NA,TRBJ1-5,NA,TRBV7-8,CASSLAGVGSQPQHF,TGTGCCAGCAGCTTAGCAGGTGTAGGGAGCCAGCCCCAGCATTTT
NA,TRBJ2-7,NA,TRBV12-3/TRBV12-4,CASRPGGGYEQYF,TGTGCCAGCCGGCCCGGAGGGGGCTACGAGCAGTACTTC
TRBD1,TRBJ2-1,many,TRBV28,CASSQDRAGDNEQFF,TGTGCCAGCAGCCAGGACAGGGCCGGTGACAATGAGCAGTTCTTC
TRBD1,TRBJ2-1,many,TRBV27,CASKLGTATYNEQFF,TGTGCCAGCAAGCTCGGGACAGCGACCTACAATGAGCAGTTCTTC
NA,TRBJ1-5,NA,TRBV6-5,CASSYSSGSNQPQHF,TGTGCCAGCAGTTACTCGAGTGGGAGCAATCAGCCCCAGCATTTT
NA,TRBJ1-2,NA,TRBV28,CASSRGGYGYTF,TGTGCCAGCAGTCGCGGAGGATATGGCTACACCTTC
NA,TRBJ2-7,NA,TRBV6-2/TRBV6-3,CASSDSGSRDEQYF,TGTGCCAGCAGTGACTCTGGATCCAGGGACGAGCAGTACTTC
NA,TRBJ2-1,NA,TRBV27,CASSFHNEQFF,TGTGCCAGCAGTTTCCACAATGAGCAGTTCTTC
TRBD1,TRBJ2-7,NA,TRBV7-9,CASSTDRDSYEQYF,TGTGCCAGCAGCACGGACAGGGACTCCTACGAGCAGTACTTC
TRBD1,TRBJ1-1,NA,TRBV12-5,CASGLLRTGGMNTEAFF,TGTGCTAGTGGTTTGCTCCGGACAGGGGGCATGAACACTGAAGCTTTCTTT
NA,TRBJ1-1,few,TRBV4-1,CASSQSPLTENTEAFF,TGCGCCAGCAGCCAATCCCCACTTACAGAGAACACTGAAGCTTTCTTT
NA,TRBJ2-3,NA,TRBV4-3,CASSQEPGQPSTDTQYF,TGCGCCAGCAGCCAAGAGCCTGGACAGCCTAGCACAGATACGCAGTATTTT
NA,TRBJ2-1,NA,TRBV4-3,CASSSGLVWVDEQFF,TGCGCCAGCAGCTCCGGATTAGTATGGGTGGATGAGCAGTTCTTC
NA,TRBJ2-1,NA,TRBV27,CATTPGAVAYNEQFF,TGTGCCACCACCCCAGGTGCTGTTGCCTACAATGAGCAGTTCTTC
NA,TRBJ2-3,NA,TRBV5-6,CASSSMGTQYF,TGTGCCAGCAGCTCTATGGGGACGCAGTATTTT